This TCR beta chain appears in the sequencing data of a study of blood T cell repertoires in COVID-19. The germline V gene has CDR1 SGHKS and CDR2 YYEKEE (reference sequence). CDR3 length: 14 amino acids. V lost 3 bases, J lost 0 bases, and 4 bases lay in between. The protocol was immunoSEQ multiplex PCR, while the TCRdb copy is restricted to in-frame clones and leaves out a portion. The table records about 220,000 clones, about 86% of them present only once. Everyone who took part was roughly 18 to 89 years old, and they came from about 25 US areas. The J gene is TRBJ2-6, the V gene TRBV5-5; D is undetermined. The TCR comes from a woman in her thirties or forties with acute COVID-19. The sample was PBMCs or T cells enriched from blood (not recorded which). The CDR3 nucleotides are TGTGCCAGCAGCTCGGGCTCTGGGGCCAACGTCCTGACTTTC. This sequence encodes CASSSGSGANVLTF.